This TCR beta chain derives from a study of T cells expressing NK-cell markers. The overall study: Researchers got TCR beta repertoires out of sorted CD3+CD56+NKG2C+, CD3+CD56+NKG2C- and CD3+CD56-NKG2C+ T cells. Findings and caveats of the study: For a handful of donors, the dominant NKG2C+ clonotypes made up about 1.0-7.5% of their CD8+ T cells. One observes that, in a handful of donors, these clonotypes were also the leading ones within the CD3+CD56-NKG2C+ fraction.

UMIs accompanied the 5'RACE template switching by which TCR beta cDNA was made. TCRdb reprocessed the 5' RACE reads and stores each CDR3 protein as one record, lacking DNA. The sample has around 470,000 distinct CDR3 sequences. In regard to this clonotype: Its target is unknown.

Sequencing was carried out using blood T cells: a sorted CD56 or NKG2C T cell subset, CD4+ or CD8+ T cells, or bulk PBMC T cells (not recorded which). The source is a woman aged 50 to 60 in good health.

CDR3 protein: CASYRQGATEAFF. The rearrangement uses TRBV2 and TRBJ1-1; as DNA is missing, the TRBD1 call by TCRdb cannot be tested. The V gene's germline CDR1 is SNHLY and CDR2 FYNNEI. The CDR3 extends over 13 amino acids.